These 14 T cell receptor beta chains came from one sample sequenced in a study of blood T cell repertoires in COVID-19 (dated by TCRdb to 2018 to 2021). Library preparation used the immunoSEQ multiplex PCR assay. Drawn from immuneACCESS, this table holds only the in-frame rearrangements with V and J called that TCRdb kept. Clones are partly lost; checked studies trace under half to an unresolved V gene and leave the rest unexplained. This sample comprises 130,000 to 150,000 clones, over 80% of them detected only once. Together, the top ten hold approximately 2.7% of the sample. The source material was peripheral blood. These receptors were obtained from a middle-aged woman with active or convalescent COVID-19.

V gene TRBV6-5 combines with J gene TRBJ2-6, with a possible D match to TRBD1 (5 bases). The germline gives CDR1 MNHEY, CDR2 SVGAGI. The CDR3 spans 15 residues. Trimming took 7 bases from V and 0 from J, leaving 10 bases between them. The CDR3 region has the DNA TGTGCCAGCACAGTGGGGCCCTCTGGGGCCAACGTCCTGACTTTC. Translating gives CASTVGPSGANVLTF.

J is TRBJ1-1 and V is TRBV7-6; no definite D call. The germline CDR1 and CDR2 sequences are SGHVS and FNYEAQ. CDR3 size: 17 residues. Trimming cost V 1 base and J 3 bases, with 18 bases left between them. In nucleotides, the CDR3 is TGTGCCAGCAGCTTAGGTCAGCGTGGAGGGAAAGACACTGAAGCTTTCTTT. The encoded protein is CASSLGQRGGKDTEAFF.

The V and J genes are TRBV24-1 and TRBJ1-2, with 9 bases matching TRBD1. Germline V lookup: CDR1 KGHDR, CDR2 SFDVKD. This CDR3 contains 15 residues. J was trimmed by 4 bases and V by 2 bases; bases with no gene match: 4. The CDR3 DNA sequence: TGTGCCACCAGTGATTCGGGACAGGGCCCCTATGGCTACACCTTC. This codes for CATSDSGQGPYGYTF.

This clone was seen a few times. This rearrangement joins TRBV5-1 to TRBJ1-5; D is undetermined. Germline assignment: CDR1 SGHRS and CDR2 YFSETQ. The CDR3 length is 14 residues. The V end was cut by 0 bases, the J end by 6 bases, with 10 bases between. The CDR3 sequence: CASSLGGTSQPQHF. The CDR3 DNA reads as TGCGCCAGCAGCTTGGGCGGAACCAGTCAGCCCCAGCATTTT.

The chain recombines TRBV25-1 with TRBJ2-7; 12 bases fit TRBD1. Unmatched junction bases numbered 8, after V lost 5 bases and J lost 6 bases. The CDR3 is 15 residues long. The germline V gene encodes CDR1 MGHDK and CDR2 SYGVNS. The DNA of the CDR3 is TGTGCCAGCAGTCCGATGGGACAGGGGGCTGGCGAGCAGTACTTC. Translation: CASSPMGQGAGEQYF.

The J gene is TRBJ1-5, the V gene TRBV12-3 or TRBV12-4, with D perhaps TRBD1 (5 bases). The CDR3 has 13 residues. V lost 7 bases, J lost 5 bases, and 12 bases lay in between. CDR3 in amino acids: CASTRWGDQPQHF. CDR3 nucleotides: TGTGCCAGCACCCGCTGGGGGGATCAGCCCCAGCATTTT.

V usage is TRBV18 and J usage is TRBJ2-7, with 9 bases lining up with TRBD2. Unmatched junction bases numbered 10, after V lost 3 bases and J lost 7 bases. Germline CDR1 reads KGHSH; CDR2 reads LQKENI. The CDR3 spans 15 residues. CDR3 sequence reads: CASSPPALAGKEQYF. In DNA, the CDR3 is TGTGCCAGCTCACCCCCAGCACTAGCGGGTAAGGAGCAGTACTTC.

The V and J genes are TRBV6-5 and TRBJ2-7; 15 nucleotides agree with TRBD2. The germline CDR1 and CDR2 sequences are MNHEY and SVGAGI. After removal of 4 bases from V and 4 bases from J, the junction contained 5 bases not matched to a gene. The CDR3 has 16 amino acids. The CDR3 DNA is TGTGCCAGCAGTTGGACTAGCGGGAGGGCTGGGTACGAGCAGTACTTC. Protein sequence: CASSWTSGRAGYEQYF.

V gene TRBV7-2 combines with J gene TRBJ1-1, with D possibly TRBD1 on 5 matching bases. The CDR3 covers 18 residues. The V end lost 1 base, the J end lost 1 base, and 19 bases lay between the germline ends. The germline CDR1 and CDR2 sequences are SGHTA and FQGNSA. DNA for the CDR3: TGTGCCAGCAGCTTAGATCGGGGGAGGGTTCCGAAGAACACTGAAGCTTTCTTT. Translation: CASSLDRGRVPKNTEAFF.

The chain recombines TRBV5-4 with TRBJ1-1; D gene unclear. In germline, CDR1 is SGHNT, CDR2 YYREEE (reference sequence). This CDR3 is built from 14 residues. Trimming cost V 4 bases and J 0 bases, with 10 bases left between them. The CDR3 is CASSLAGMNTEAFF. Written as DNA, the CDR3 is TGTGCCAGCAGCCTTGCGGGTATGAACACTGAAGCTTTCTTT.

This clone has just one count. At one end the junction does not follow the germline gene, possibly because of a read error. V and J are TRBV15 and TRBJ1-2, with 8 bases aligning to TRBD1. Germline V gives CDR1 LNHNV, CDR2 YYDKDF (reference sequence). This CDR3 is 12 amino acids long. CDR3 protein: CATSRDRQGADF. The CDR3 DNA reads TGTGCCACCAGCAGAGATAGGCAGGGGGCGGACTTC.

The chain combines TRBV19 with TRBJ1-2; 11 nucleotides agree with TRBD1. The V gene's germline CDR1 is LNHDA and CDR2 SQIVND (reference sequence). The CDR3 runs 15 residues. The V gene end was trimmed by 4 bases and the J gene end by 4 bases; junction bases not matched to a gene: 5. CDR3 amino acids: CASSTGTGGIYGYTF. The CDR3 DNA reads as TGTGCCAGTAGTACTGGGACAGGGGGGATCTATGGCTACACCTTC.

This chain joins TRBV28 and TRBJ1-6; 8 bases match TRBD1. The CDR3 sequence is 16 residues long. CDR1 MDHEN and CDR2 SYDVKM come from the germline V gene. The V gene end was trimmed by 6 bases and the J gene end by 3 bases; junction bases not matched to a gene: 7. The CDR3 DNA reads as TGTGCCAGCAGCCCCGGGACAGGATTCTATAATTCACCCCTCCACTTT. This gives the protein CASSPGTGFYNSPLHF.

The V and J genes are TRBV18 and TRBJ1-3, with 7 bases matching TRBD1. Germline V gene data show CDR1 as KGHSH and CDR2 as LQKENI. With V trimmed by 6 bases and J by 0 bases, 5 bases remained unmatched. CDR3 length: 15 residues. This CDR3 is CASSRGQVSGNTIYF. CDR3 coding DNA: TGTGCCAGCTCTCGTGGACAGGTCTCTGGAAACACCATATATTTT.